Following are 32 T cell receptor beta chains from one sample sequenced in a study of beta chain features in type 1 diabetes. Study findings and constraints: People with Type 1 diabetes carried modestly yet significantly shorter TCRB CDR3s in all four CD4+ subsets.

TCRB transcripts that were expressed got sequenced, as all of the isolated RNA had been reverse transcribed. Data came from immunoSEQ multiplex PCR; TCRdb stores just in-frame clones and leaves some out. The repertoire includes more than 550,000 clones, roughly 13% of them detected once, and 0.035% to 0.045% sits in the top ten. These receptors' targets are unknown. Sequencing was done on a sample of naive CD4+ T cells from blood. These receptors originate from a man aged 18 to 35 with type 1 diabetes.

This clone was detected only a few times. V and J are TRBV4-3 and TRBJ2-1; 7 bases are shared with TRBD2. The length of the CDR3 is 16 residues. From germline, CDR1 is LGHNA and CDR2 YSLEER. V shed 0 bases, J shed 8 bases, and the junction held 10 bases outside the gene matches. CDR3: CASSQDEGGARDEQFF. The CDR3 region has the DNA TGCGCCAGCAGCCAAGATGAGGGAGGGGCTCGGGATGAGCAGTTCTTC.

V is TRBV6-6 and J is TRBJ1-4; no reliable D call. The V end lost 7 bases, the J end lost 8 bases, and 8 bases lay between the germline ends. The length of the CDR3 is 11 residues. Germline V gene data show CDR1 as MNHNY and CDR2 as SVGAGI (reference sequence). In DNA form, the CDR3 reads TGTGCCAGCACTCAGAGGGAAAAACTGTTTTTT. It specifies CASTQREKLFF.

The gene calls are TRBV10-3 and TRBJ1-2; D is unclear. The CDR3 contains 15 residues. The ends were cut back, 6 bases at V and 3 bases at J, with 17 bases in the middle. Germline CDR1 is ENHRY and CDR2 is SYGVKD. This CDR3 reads CAIRIPGVPDYGYTF. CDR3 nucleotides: TGTGCCATCAGGATACCCGGGGTGCCGGACTATGGCTACACCTTC.

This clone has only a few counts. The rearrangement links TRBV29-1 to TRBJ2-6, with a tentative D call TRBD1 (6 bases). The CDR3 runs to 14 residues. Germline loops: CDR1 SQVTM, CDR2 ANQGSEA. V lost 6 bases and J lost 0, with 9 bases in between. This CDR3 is CSVTQGSGANVLTF. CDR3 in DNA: TGCAGCGTCACACAGGGCTCTGGGGCCAACGTCCTGACTTTC.

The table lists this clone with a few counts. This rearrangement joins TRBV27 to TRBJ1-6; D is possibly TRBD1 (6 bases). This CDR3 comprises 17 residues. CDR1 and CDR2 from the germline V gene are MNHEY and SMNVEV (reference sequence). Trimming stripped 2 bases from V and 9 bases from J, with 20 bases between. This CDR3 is CASSLLTPGATTSPLHF. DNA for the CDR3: TGTGCCAGCAGTTTACTGACTCCGGGGGCAACCACTTCACCCCTCCACTTT.

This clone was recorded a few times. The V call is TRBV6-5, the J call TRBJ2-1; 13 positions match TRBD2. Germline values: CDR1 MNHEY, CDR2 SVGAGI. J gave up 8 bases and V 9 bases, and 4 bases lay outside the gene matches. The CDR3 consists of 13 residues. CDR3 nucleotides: TGTGCCAGTGGACTAGCGGGAGCACATGAGCAGTTCTTC. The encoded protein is CASGLAGAHEQFF.

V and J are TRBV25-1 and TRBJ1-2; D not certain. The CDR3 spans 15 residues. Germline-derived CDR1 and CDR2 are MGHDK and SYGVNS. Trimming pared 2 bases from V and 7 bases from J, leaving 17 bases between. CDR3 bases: TGTGCCAGCAGTGAACGGGGATTAAGAGGAGGTGGCTACACCTTC. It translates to CASSERGLRGGGYTF.

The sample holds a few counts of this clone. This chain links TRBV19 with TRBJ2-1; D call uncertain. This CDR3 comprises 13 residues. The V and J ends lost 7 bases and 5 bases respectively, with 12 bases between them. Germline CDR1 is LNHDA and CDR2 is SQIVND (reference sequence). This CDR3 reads CASNSAEHNEQFF. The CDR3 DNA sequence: TGTGCCAGTAATTCAGCAGAGCACAATGAGCAGTTCTTC.

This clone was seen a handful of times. CDR3: CASSFGMIANEKLFF. The DNA for the CDR3 is TGTGCCAGCAGTTTCGGGATGATTGCTAATGAAAAACTGTTTTTT. V gene TRBV27 combines with J gene TRBJ1-4; the D is unclear. There are 15 residues in the CDR3. Trimming removed 3 bases at V and 3 bases at J, with 11 bases between. CDR1 is MNHEY and CDR2 is SMNVEV in the germline V gene (reference sequence).

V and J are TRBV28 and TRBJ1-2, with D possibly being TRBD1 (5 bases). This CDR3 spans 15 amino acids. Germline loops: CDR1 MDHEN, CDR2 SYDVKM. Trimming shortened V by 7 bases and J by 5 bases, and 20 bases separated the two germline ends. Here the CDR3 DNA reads TGTGCCAGCAATCCTGGGGGATCGCCGGTGTATGGCTACACCTTC. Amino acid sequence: CASNPGGSPVYGYTF.

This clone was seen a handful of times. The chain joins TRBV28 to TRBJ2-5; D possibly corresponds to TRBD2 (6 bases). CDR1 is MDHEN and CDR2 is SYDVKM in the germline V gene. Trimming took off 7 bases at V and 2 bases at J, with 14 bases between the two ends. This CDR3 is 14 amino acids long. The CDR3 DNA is TGTGCCAGCACTAGGAGTGGGGGGCAAGAGACCCAGTACTTC. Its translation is CASTRSGGQETQYF.

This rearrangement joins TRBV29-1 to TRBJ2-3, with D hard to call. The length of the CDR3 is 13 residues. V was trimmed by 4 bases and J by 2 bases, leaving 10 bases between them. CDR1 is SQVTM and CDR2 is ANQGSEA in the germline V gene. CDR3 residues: CSVGHSNTDTQYF. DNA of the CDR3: TGCAGCGTTGGCCACAGTAACACAGATACGCAGTATTTT.

The CDR3 spells CATEDRAKYGYTF. The CDR3 coding sequence is TGTGCCACCGAGGACAGGGCCAAATATGGCTACACCTTC. The V and J genes are TRBV6-1 and TRBJ1-2, with 8 bases lining up with TRBD1. This CDR3 has 13 amino acids. Germline CDR1 is MNHNS and CDR2 is SASEGT. The V gene end was trimmed by 10 bases and the J gene end by 5 bases; junction bases not matched to a gene: 9.

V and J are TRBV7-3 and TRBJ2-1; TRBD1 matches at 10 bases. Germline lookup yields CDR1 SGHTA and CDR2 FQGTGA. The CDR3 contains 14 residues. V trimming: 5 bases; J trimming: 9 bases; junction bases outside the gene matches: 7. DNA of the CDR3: TGTGCCAGCAGCCCCAGGACAGGGGGTGGTGAGCAGTTCTTC. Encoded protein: CASSPRTGGGEQFF. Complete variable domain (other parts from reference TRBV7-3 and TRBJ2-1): GAGVSQTPSNKVTEKGKYVELRCDPISGHTALYWYRQSLGQGPEFLIYFQGTGAADDSGLPNDRFFAVRPEGSVSTLKIQRTERGDSAVYLCASSPRTGGGEQFFGPGTRLTVL.

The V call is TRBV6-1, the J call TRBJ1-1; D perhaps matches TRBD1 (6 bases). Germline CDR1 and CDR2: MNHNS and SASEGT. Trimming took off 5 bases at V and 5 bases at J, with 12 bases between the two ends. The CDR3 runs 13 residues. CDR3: CASSYGQNTEAFF. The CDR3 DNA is TGTGCCAGCAGTTATGGACAGAATACTGAAGCTTTCTTT.

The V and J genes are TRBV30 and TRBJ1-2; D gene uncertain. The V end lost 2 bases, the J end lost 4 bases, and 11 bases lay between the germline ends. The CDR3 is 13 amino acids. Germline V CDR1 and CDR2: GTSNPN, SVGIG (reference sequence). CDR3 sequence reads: CAWSPSRGYGYTF. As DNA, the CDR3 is TGTGCCTGGAGTCCATCGAGAGGCTATGGCTACACCTTC. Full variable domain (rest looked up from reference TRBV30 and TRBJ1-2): SQTIHQWPATLVQPVGSPLSLECTVEGTSNPNLYWYRQAAGRGLQLLFYSVGIGQISSEVPQNLSASRPQDRQFILSSKKLLLSDSGFYLCAWSPSRGYGYTFGSGTRLTVV.

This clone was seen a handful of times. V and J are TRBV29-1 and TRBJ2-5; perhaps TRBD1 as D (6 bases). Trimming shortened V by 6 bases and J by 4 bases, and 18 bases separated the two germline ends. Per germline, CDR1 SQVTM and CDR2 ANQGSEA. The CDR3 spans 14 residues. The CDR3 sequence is CSVTRDRLGETQYF. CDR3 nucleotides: TGCAGCGTAACCCGAGACAGGCTGGGAGAGACCCAGTACTTC.

The CDR3 DNA is TGTGCCAGCAGCCTCGGCGGACAGGGGAGCTACGAGCAGTACTTC. It codes for CASSLGGQGSYEQYF. The chain carries TRBV4-2 and TRBJ2-7, with 9 bases matching TRBD1. The CDR3 covers 15 residues. Germline CDR1 reads LGHNA; CDR2 reads YNFKEQ. After removal of 4 bases from V and 3 bases from J, the junction contained 7 bases not matched to a gene.

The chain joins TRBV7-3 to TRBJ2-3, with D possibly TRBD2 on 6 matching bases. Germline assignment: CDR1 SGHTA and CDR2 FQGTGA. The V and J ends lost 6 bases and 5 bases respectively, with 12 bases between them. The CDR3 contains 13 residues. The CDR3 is CASRSSGGDTQYF. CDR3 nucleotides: TGTGCCAGCAGATCCTCCGGGGGAGATACGCAGTATTTT.

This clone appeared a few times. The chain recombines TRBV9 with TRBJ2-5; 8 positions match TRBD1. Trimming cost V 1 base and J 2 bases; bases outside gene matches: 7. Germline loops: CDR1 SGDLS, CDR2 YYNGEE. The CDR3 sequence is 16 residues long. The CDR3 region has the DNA TGTGCCAGCAGCGTACAGGGGGCAAGGGGACAAGAGACCCAGTACTTC. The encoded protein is CASSVQGARGQETQYF.

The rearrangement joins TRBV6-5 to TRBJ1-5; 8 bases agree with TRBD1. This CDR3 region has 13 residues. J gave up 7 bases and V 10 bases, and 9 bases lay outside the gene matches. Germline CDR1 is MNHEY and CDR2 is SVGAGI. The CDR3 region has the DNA TGTGCCACCAAAGGACAGGGTGGACAGCCCCAGCATTTT. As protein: CATKGQGGQPQHF.

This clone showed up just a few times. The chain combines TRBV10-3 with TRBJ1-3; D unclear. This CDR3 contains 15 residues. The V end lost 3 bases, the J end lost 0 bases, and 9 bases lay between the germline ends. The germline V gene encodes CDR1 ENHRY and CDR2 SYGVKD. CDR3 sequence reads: CAISEGQPSGNTIYF. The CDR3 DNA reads TGTGCCATCAGTGAAGGGCAGCCCTCTGGAAACACCATATATTTT.

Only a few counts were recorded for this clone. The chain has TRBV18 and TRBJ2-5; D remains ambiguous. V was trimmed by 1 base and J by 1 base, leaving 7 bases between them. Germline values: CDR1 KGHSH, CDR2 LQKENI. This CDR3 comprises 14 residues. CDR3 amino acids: CASSPRSIQETQYF. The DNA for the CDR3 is TGTGCCAGCTCACCACGCAGCATCCAAGAGACCCAGTACTTC.

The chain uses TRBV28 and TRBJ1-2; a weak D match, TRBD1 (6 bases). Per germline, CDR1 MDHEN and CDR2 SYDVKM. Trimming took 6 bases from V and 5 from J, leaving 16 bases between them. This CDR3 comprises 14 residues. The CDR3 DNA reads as TGTGCCAGCAGGCGCGGGGGCGGTTCTTATGGCTACACCTTC. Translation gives CASRRGGGSYGYTF.

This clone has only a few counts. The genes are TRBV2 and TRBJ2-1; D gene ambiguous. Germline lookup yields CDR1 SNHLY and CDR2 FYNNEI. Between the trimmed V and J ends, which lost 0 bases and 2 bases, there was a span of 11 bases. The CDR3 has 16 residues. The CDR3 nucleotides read TGTGCCAGCAGTGAAGCGGGCGCTAGTCCCTACAATGAGCAGTTCTTC. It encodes CASSEAGASPYNEQFF.

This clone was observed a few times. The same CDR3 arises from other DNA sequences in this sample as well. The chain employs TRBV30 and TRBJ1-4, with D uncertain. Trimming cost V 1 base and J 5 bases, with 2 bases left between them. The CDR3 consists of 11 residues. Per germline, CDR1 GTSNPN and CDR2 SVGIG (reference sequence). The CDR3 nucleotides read TGTGCCTGGAGTGAAAATGAAAAACTGTTTTTT. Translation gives CAWSENEKLFF.

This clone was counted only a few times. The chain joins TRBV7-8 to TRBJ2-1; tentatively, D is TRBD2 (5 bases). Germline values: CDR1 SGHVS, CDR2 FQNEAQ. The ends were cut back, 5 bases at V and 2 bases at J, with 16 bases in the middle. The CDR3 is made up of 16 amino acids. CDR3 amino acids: CASSPSPASTYNEQFF. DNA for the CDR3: TGTGCCAGCAGCCCAAGCCCTGCTAGCACCTACAATGAGCAGTTCTTC.

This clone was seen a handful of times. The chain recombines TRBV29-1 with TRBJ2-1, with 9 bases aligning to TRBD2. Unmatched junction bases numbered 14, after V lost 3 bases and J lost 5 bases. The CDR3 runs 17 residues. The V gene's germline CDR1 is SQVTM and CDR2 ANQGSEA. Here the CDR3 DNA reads TGCAGCGTTGAGAAGCTAGCGGGACCGGGGGGGGACAATGAGCAGTTCTTC. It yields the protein CSVEKLAGPGGDNEQFF.

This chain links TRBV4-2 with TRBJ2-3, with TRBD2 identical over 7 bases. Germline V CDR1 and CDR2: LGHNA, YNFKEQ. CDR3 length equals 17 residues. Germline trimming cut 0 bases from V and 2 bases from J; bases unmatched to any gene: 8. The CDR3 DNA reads TGTGCCAGCAGCCAAGATGGGTCTAGCGGATACACAGATACGCAGTATTTT. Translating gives CASSQDGSSGYTDTQYF.

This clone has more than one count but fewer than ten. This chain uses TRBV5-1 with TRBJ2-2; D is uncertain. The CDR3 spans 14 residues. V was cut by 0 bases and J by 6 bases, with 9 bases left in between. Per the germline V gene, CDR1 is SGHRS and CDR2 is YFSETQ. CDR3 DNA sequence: TGCGCCAGCAGCTTGGAACAGCCGCCCGGGGAGCTGTTTTTT. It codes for CASSLEQPPGELFF.

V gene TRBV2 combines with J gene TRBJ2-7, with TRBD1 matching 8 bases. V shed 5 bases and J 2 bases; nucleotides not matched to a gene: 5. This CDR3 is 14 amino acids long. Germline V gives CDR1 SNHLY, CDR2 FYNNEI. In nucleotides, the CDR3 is TGTGCCAGCAGTAGGACAGGGACGGCCTACGAGCAGTACTTC. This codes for CASSRTGTAYEQYF.

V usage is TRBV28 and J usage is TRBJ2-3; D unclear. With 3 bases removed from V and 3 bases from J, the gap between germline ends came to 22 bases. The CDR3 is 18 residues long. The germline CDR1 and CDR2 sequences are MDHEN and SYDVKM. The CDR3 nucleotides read TGTGCCAGCAGTTTGGGTACGTGGGTTCTTAAACGGACAGATACGCAGTATTTT. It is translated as CASSLGTWVLKRTDTQYF.